This is a list of T cell receptor beta chains from one sample in a study of blood T cell repertoires in COVID-19. Measured with immunoSEQ multiplex PCR; TCRdb has only the in-frame clones, and not every one. The table records more than 120,000 clones, about 87% of them present only once. The source material was PBMCs or T cells enriched from blood (not recorded which). The receptors were sampled from a man aged 50 or older in a cohort exposed to, infected with or recovered from COVID-19 (not recorded which). CDR3s include the opening cysteine and the closing phenylalanine or tryptophan. The D gene is left open where the match is weak. The size field is filled for only some rows; it gives once, few, many or a size class.

>TRBJ2-7|16|.|.|TRBV5-1
CASSLGQGTGSYEQYF
TGCGCCAGCAGCTTGGGTCAGGGAACGGGCTCCTACGAGCAGTACTTC
>TRBJ2-1|22|TRBD2|.|TRBV5-1
CASSLQPGLAGGSLGSYNEQFF
TGCGCCAGCAGCTTGCAACCTGGACTAGCGGGAGGATCATTGGGCTCCTACAATGAGCAGTTCTTC
>TRBJ2-1|18|.|.|TRBV10-1
CASSEWGEATEAGNEQFF
TGCGCCAGCAGTGAGTGGGGTGAGGCGACTGAGGCGGGCAATGAGCAGTTCTTC
>TRBJ2-3|13|.|.|TRBV5-1
CASSLDRVDTQYF
TGCGCCAGCAGCTTGGACAGGGTAGATACGCAGTATTTT
>TRBJ1-1|15|.|.|TRBV4-3
CASSQDYREPNEAFF
TGCGCCAGCAGCCAAGATTATAGGGAGCCTAATGAAGCTTTCTTT
>TRBJ2-7|13|TRBD2|.|TRBV6-5
CASSSWASGEQYF
TGTGCCAGCAGTTCTTGGGCTAGCGGGGAACAGTACTTC
>TRBJ1-3|17|.|.|TRBV19
CASSIGVGDNSGNTIYF
TGTGCCAGTAGTATTGGGGTCGGGGACAACTCTGGAAACACCATATATTTT
>TRBJ2-7|14|.|.|TRBV19
CASSIPGEVYEQYF
TGTGCCAGTAGTATACCCGGAGAGGTCTACGAGCAGTACTTC
>TRBJ2-7|14|.|.|TRBV14
CASSFRGAPYEQYF
TGTGCCAGCAGCTTCAGGGGGGCCCCCTACGAGCAGTACTTC
>TRBJ1-1|16|.|.|TRBV21-1
CASSKKDRGPNTEAFF
TGTGCCAGCAGCAAAAAGGACAGGGGCCCGAACACTGAAGCTTTCTTT
>TRBJ1-1|14|TRBD1|.|TRBV3-1/TRBV3-2
CASSQHRGGTEAFF
TGTGCCAGCAGCCAACACAGGGGGGGAACTGAAGCTTTCTTT
>TRBJ2-7|15|.|once|TRBV7-2
CASSLGAQSPYEQYF
TGTGCCAGCAGCTTAGGCGCTCAAAGCCCCTACGAGCAGTACTTC
>TRBJ2-7|17|TRBD2|.|TRBV14
CASSQDRGRDGSYEQYF
TGTGCCAGCAGCCAAGATCGGGGGAGGGACGGATCCTACGAGCAGTACTTC
>TRBJ2-4|17|TRBD2|.|TRBV3-1/TRBV3-2
CASSQEGLAGGYDIQYF
TGTGCCAGCAGCCAAGAGGGACTAGCGGGGGGATATGACATTCAGTACTTC
>TRBJ1-2|14|.|.|TRBV30
CAWSVGLGAGGYTF
TGTGCCTGGAGTGTTGGTTTGGGGGCTGGAGGCTACACCTTC
>TRBJ2-1|17|.|few|TRBV7-9
CASSLAFGERALNEQFF
TGTGCCAGCAGCTTAGCCTTTGGGGAGCGGGCTCTCAATGAGCAGTTCTTC